The sample holds many counts of the clone carrying this TCR beta chain. CDR3 length equals 14 residues. Germline assignment: CDR1 SGDLS and CDR2 YYNGEE. The ends were cut back, 0 bases at V and 4 bases at J, with 10 bases in the middle. The data were obtained in a study of blood T cell repertoires in COVID-19. Study summary: Researchers got acute and convalescent COVID-19 samples from the United States, Italy and Spain. Sources were T cells, B-cell-depleted T cells, or PBMCs; the material itself was cDNA or gDNA.

Assay: immunoSEQ multiplex PCR; the TCRdb copy retains only in-frame clones and omits some. The data show about 330,000 clones, about 83% seen once. The sample taken for sequencing was peripheral blood. The clonotype comes from a woman between 50 and 59 years old with acute or convalescent COVID-19. The chain links TRBV9 to TRBJ2-5; no reliable D call. In DNA, the CDR3 is TGTGCCAGCAGCGTAGTATCAACGGGAGAGACCCAGTACTTC. The encoded protein is CASSVVSTGETQYF.